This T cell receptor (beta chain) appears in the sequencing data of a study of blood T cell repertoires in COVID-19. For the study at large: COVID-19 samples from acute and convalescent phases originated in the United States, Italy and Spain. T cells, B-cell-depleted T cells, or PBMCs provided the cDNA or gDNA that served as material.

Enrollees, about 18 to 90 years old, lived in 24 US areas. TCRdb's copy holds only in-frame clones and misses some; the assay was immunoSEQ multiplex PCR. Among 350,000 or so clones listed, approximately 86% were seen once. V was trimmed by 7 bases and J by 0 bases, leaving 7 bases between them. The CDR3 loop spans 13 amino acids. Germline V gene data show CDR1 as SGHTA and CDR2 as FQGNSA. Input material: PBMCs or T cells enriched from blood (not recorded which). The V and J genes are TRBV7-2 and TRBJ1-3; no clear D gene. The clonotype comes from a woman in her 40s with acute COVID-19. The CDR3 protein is CASNRGSGNTIYF. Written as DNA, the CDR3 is TGTGCCAGCAACCGGGGCTCTGGAAACACCATATATTTT.